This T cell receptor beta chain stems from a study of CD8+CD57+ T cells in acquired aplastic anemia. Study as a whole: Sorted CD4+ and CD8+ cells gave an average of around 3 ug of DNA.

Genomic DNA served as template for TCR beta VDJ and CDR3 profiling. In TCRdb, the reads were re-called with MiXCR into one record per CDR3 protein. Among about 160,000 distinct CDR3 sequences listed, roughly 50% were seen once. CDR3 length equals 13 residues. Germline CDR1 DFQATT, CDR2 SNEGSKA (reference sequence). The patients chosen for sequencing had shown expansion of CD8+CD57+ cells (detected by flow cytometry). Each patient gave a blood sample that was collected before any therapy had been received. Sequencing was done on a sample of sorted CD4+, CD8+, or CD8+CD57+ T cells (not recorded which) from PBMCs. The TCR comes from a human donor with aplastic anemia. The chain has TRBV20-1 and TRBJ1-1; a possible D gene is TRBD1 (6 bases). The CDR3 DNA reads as TGCACCACACAGGGTCTCATGAACACTGAAGCTTTCTTT. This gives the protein CTTQGLMNTEAFF.